These T cell receptor beta chains were read from a single sample in a study of radiotherapy plus CTLA-4 blockade in lung cancer. This table comes from immunoSEQ multiplex PCR, and its TCRdb copy is limited to in-frame clones, with some not included. This table has tens of thousands of clones, about 70% appearing once. This sample comprised peripheral blood, obtained from a patient treated with radiotherapy plus ipilimumab. Receptors were obtained from a human donor with non-small cell lung cancer whose response to radiotherapy plus ipilimumab could not be evaluated. CDR3s include the opening cysteine and the closing phenylalanine or tryptophan. The D gene is left open where the match is weak. Size is omitted from some rows. Given values are once, few, many or a class for expanded clones.

j_call,clone_size,d_call,v_call,cdr3_nt,cdr3_aa
TRBJ1-2,.,.,TRBV27,TGTGCCAGCAGTTTACAGGCTTTGGGAGGGGGCTACACCTTC,CASSLQALGGGYTF
TRBJ1-4,.,TRBD1,TRBV4-3,TGCGCCAGCAGCCAGTCCCCCGACAGGGGACTGTTTTTT,CASSQSPDRGLFF
TRBJ2-7,.,.,TRBV7-2,TGTGCCAGCAGCTCCGGGGAGACGTACTACGAGCAGTACTTC,CASSSGETYYEQYF
TRBJ2-7,.,TRBD1,TRBV5-1,TGCGCCAGCAGCTCGCACGGACAGGGGGCGGACGAGCAGTACTTC,CASSSHGQGADEQYF
TRBJ2-5,.,TRBD2,TRBV5-6,TGTGCCAGCAGCGGGGCGGGGGGCGCGGCAGAGACCCAGTACTTC,CASSGAGGAAETQYF
TRBJ1-5,.,.,TRBV9,TGTGCCAGCAGCGTACCGACTGGGACATCGACTAGCAATCAGCCCCAGCATTTT,CASSVPTGTSTSNQPQHF
TRBJ1-1,.,.,TRBV6-1,TGTGCCAGCAGCCAGGACAGCGAAGCTTTCTTT,CASSQDSEAFF
TRBJ1-1,.,.,TRBV4-1,TGCGCCAGCAGCCAAGACCCGGACAGGAACACTGAAGCTTTCTTT,CASSQDPDRNTEAFF
TRBJ1-1,few,TRBD1,TRBV11-3,TGTGCCAGCAGCCTAGGACAGGGGGGAACTGAAGCTTTCTTT,CASSLGQGGTEAFF
TRBJ1-2,.,TRBD1,TRBV27,TGTGCCAGCAGTTTCATCGGGACAGGGTTCTATGGCTACACCTTC,CASSFIGTGFYGYTF
TRBJ2-3,.,TRBD2,TRBV7-9,TGTGCCAGCCCTTCGGATAGCGGGCTCACAGATACGCAGTATTTT,CASPSDSGLTDTQYF
TRBJ2-1,few,TRBD2,TRBV12-5,TGTGCTAGTGGTTTGGTAGGTGGGAGAGCGGGGCTGGATGAGCAGTTCTTC,CASGLVGGRAGLDEQFF
TRBJ2-7,.,TRBD2,TRBV5-1,TGCGCCAGCAGCTTAACGGGAGGAATCTACGAGCAGTACTTC,CASSLTGGIYEQYF
TRBJ2-5,once,TRBD2,TRBV13,TGTGCCAGCAGCGGACGACTAGCGGGAGGGCGCGACCAAGAGACCCAGTACTTC,CASSGRLAGGRDQETQYF
TRBJ2-2,.,TRBD1,TRBV19,TGTGCCAGTAGGAGGGACAGGGTCACCGGGGAGCTGTTTTTT,CASRRDRVTGELFF
TRBJ2-1,.,.,TRBV2,TGTGCCAGCAGTGAGAGGTTAGAGGTAACCTCCTACAATGAGCAGTTCTTC,CASSERLEVTSYNEQFF
TRBJ2-7,.,TRBD2,TRBV2,TGTGCCAGCAGTGAACGGAGCGGGAGCTACGAGCAGTACTTC,CASSERSGSYEQYF
TRBJ2-7,.,TRBD1,TRBV28,TGTGCCAGCGCAAGGGGGACAGGGTCCCCCTACGAGCAGTACTTC,CASARGTGSPYEQYF
TRBJ2-3,.,TRBD2,TRBV5-4,TGTGCCAGCAGCGAGTTTCTAGCGGGAGTAGATACGCAGTATTTT,CASSEFLAGVDTQYF
TRBJ2-1,.,.,TRBV5-6,TGTGCCAGCAGCTTCAGGGACACCTACAATGAGCAGTTCTTC,CASSFRDTYNEQFF
TRBJ1-4,few,.,TRBV5-5,TGTGCCAGCATCCCCGCGGGCGGTACGGTAACTAATGAAAAACTGTTTTTT,CASIPAGGTVTNEKLFF
TRBJ2-6,.,.,TRBV7-9,TGTGCCACGCGGCGGGGCTCTGGGGCCAACGTCCTGACTTTC,CATRRGSGANVLTF
TRBJ2-7,.,TRBD2,TRBV19,TGTGCCAGTGGACTAGCGGGAGGCGACGAGCAGTACTTC,CASGLAGGDEQYF
TRBJ2-3,.,.,TRBV28,TGTGCCAGCGGAGAAGGGGCCCCGAGCACAGATACGCAGTATTTT,CASGEGAPSTDTQYF
TRBJ2-5,.,TRBD2,TRBV5-1,TGCGCCAGCAGTTTGATGGGGACTAGCGGCCAAGAGACCCAGTACTTC,CASSLMGTSGQETQYF
TRBJ2-5,few,.,TRBV18,TGTGCCAGCTTACAGGGCTTGGGTGAGACCCAGTACTTC,CASLQGLGETQYF
TRBJ1-2,.,.,TRBV27,TGTGCCAGCAGTTTAACCCAGGGTTTAGGGGGCTACACCTTC,CASSLTQGLGGYTF
TRBJ2-1,.,.,TRBV7-2,TGTGCCAGCAGTCCCGCGTCCTCCTACAATGAGCAGTTCTTC,CASSPASSYNEQFF
TRBJ2-7,.,TRBD1,TRBV27,TGTGCCAGCAGTTCGACAGGGACCGAGCAGTACTTC,CASSSTGTEQYF
TRBJ1-1,.,.,TRBV29-1,TGCAGCGGCGAACGGGGGGCTGAAGCTTTCTTT,CSGERGAEAFF
TRBJ2-7,.,.,TRBV2,TGTGCCAGCACGGCCCCTTTGGGGGGTAGCGAGCAGTACTTC,CASTAPLGGSEQYF
TRBJ2-7,.,TRBD1,TRBV7-6,TGTGCCAGCAGCTCGGCCCCACAGGGACAGGGGGAAGGTTACGAGCAGTACTTC,CASSSAPQGQGEGYEQYF
TRBJ2-7,few,.,TRBV4-2,TGTGCCAGCAGCCAAGAAGCGGGCCCGCGCCTCTACGAGCAGTACTTC,CASSQEAGPRLYEQYF
TRBJ2-1,.,.,TRBV13,TGTGCCAGCAGCTTAGACGGAGGGAAGTACAATGAGCAGTTCTTC,CASSLDGGKYNEQFF
TRBJ1-2,once,.,TRBV6-1,TGTGCCAGCAGTCTGCTAGGGAGCGATGGCTACACCTTC,CASSLLGSDGYTF
TRBJ2-1,.,TRBD2,TRBV5-1,TGCGCCAGCAGCTTTATTAGCGGGAACTCCTACAATGAGCAGTTCTTC,CASSFISGNSYNEQFF
TRBJ2-5,once,TRBD2,TRBV2,TGTGCCAGAGGAGGGACTAGTGGGGAGACCCAGTACTTC,CARGGTSGETQYF
TRBJ2-7,.,TRBD1,TRBV2,TGTGCCAGCACACAACACAGGGGCGTTTCTTACGAGCAGTACTTC,CASTQHRGVSYEQYF
TRBJ2-7,medium-sized,TRBD2,TRBV27,TGTGCCAGCAGTTTTGTTATCGGGGGGAGCTCCTACGAGCAGTACTTC,CASSFVIGGSSYEQYF
TRBJ2-1,.,TRBD2,TRBV5-1,TGCGCCAGCAGCTTGGGGAGGGCGGGAGGCTCGGGCTTGTTCAATGAGCAGTTCTTC,CASSLGRAGGSGLFNEQFF
TRBJ2-7,few,.,TRBV5-6,TGTGCCAGCAGCCCGGGGGTGGGGGTGCAGTACTTC,CASSPGVGVQYF